This section outlines one T cell receptor (beta chain) sequence together with its context. This sample was included in a study of blood T cell repertoires in COVID-19. Turning to the study itself: In each case, the material was cDNA or gDNA derived from T cells, B-cell-depleted T cells, or PBMCs.

The CDR3 has 16 amino acids. The germline CDR1 and CDR2 sequences are SGDLS and YYNGEE. V was pared by 4 bases and J by 5 bases, with 21 bases between. Only in-frame clones appear in the TCRdb table, and some are missing; sequencing was by immunoSEQ multiplex PCR. The sample lists 120,000 to 150,000 clones; about 84% were seen once. The sequenced sample consisted of peripheral blood. The chain links TRBV9 to TRBJ1-2; maybe TRBD1 (6 bases). This receptor was taken from a woman between 50 and 59 years old with acute or convalescent COVID-19. The DNA for the CDR3 is TGTGCCAGCAGCCCCTGGTCGGGGGGCGGAGGGTATGGCTACACCTTC. It yields the protein CASSPWSGGGGYGYTF.